This entry describes one T cell receptor (beta chain). The antigen is undetermined. These data come from a study of shared clonotypes between healthy human individuals. Whole-study findings and limits: In contrast to clonotypes shared by all four donors, non-shared clonotypes had lower generation probabilities.

As defined, naive CD8 cells were CD45RO-negative and positively selected for CCR7, with terminally differentiated effector memory CD45RA+ cells excluded. The assay was immunoSEQ multiplex PCR, and TCRdb's table has in-frame clones only and misses some. The sample consists of about 580,000 clones, 95% to 98% of them appearing once. The germline CDR1 and CDR2 sequences are SGHVS and FNYEAQ. V lost 3 bases and J lost 3, with 24 bases in between. The CDR3 spans 18 residues. The sequencing sample was made of naive CD8+ T cells sorted from blood. The rearrangement joins TRBV7-6 to TRBJ2-7; tentative D call: TRBD1 (5 bases). The sequence derives from a man aged 30 to 45 in good health. CDR3 DNA sequence: TGTGCCAGCAGCTTCTCGTTGGCACCCGGACATGGAGACTACGAGCAGTACTTC. Translating gives CASSFSLAPGHGDYEQYF.